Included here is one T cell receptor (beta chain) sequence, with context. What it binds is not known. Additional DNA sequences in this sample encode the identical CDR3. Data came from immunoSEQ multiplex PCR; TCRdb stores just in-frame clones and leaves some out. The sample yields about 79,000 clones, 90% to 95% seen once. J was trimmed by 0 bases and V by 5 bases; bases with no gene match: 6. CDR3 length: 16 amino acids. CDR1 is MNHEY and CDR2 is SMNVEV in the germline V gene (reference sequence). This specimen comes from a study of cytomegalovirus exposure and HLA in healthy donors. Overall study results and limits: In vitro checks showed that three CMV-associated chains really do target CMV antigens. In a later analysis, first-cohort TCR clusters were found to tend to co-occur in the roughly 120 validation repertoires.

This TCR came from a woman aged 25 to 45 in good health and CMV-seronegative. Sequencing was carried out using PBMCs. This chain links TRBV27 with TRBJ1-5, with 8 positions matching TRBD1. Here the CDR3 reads CASSPKGQVSNQPQHF. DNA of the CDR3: TGTGCCAGCAGTCCCAAGGGACAGGTTAGCAATCAGCCCCAGCATTTT.